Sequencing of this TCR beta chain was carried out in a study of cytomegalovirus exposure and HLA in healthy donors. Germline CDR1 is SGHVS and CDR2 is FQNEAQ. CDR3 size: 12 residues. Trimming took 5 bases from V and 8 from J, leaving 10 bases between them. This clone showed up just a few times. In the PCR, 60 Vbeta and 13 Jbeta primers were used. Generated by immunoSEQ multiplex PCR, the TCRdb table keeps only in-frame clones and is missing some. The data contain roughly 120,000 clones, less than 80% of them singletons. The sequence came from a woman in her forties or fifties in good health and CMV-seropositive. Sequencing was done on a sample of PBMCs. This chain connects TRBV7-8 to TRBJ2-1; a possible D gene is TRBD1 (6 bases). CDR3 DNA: TGTGCCAGCAGCGGACGGACAGATGAGCAGTTCTTC. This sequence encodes CASSGRTDEQFF.